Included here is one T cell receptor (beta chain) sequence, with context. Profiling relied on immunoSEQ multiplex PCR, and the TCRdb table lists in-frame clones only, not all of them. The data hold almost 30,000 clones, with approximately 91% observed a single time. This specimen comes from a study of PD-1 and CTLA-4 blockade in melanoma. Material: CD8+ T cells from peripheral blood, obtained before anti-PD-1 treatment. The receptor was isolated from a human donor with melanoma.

CDR3 DNA: TGTGCCAGTCAAGCGGGGAACACTGAAGCTTTCTTT. As protein: CASQAGNTEAFF. This sequence joins TRBV12-3 or TRBV12-4 and TRBJ1-1; D is unresolved. This CDR3 contains 12 residues. Trimming shortened V by 9 bases and J by 1 base, and 9 bases separated the two germline ends.